This T cell receptor beta chain derives from a study of shared clonotypes between healthy human individuals. Study overall: Used for every donor were three CD4 naive, three CD4 memory, two CD8 naive and one CD8 memory plate.

The CDR3 is 14 amino acids. The V gene's germline CDR1 is SGHDT and CDR2 YYEEEE. Trimming removed 0 bases from V and 7 bases from J, with 13 bases in between. The method was immunoSEQ multiplex PCR; TCRdb's version includes in-frame clones alone and lacks a portion of them. This table has 2 million to 2.5 million clones, about nine tenths appearing once. The sequence was collected from a man between 18 and 29 years old in good health. Some clones in this sample may be carry-over from other donors' samples. This chain joins TRBV5-6 and TRBJ2-5; D might be TRBD1 or TRBD2, each matching 7 bases. Sequencing was carried out using naive CD4+ T cells from PBMCs. Described subset: CD45RA+ positively selected. CDR3 loop: CASSLEQGRGTQYF. The CDR3 coding sequence is TGTGCCAGCAGCTTGGAACAGGGGAGGGGGACCCAGTACTTC.